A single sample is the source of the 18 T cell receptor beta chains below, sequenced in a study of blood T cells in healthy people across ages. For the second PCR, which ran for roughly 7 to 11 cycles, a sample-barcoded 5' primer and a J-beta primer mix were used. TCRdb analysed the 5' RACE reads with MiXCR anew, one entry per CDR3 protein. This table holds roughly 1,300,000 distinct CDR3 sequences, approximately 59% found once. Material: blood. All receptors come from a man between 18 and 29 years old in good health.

CDR3 region: CASSLGTSGISYEQYF. The CDR3 bases are TGTGCCAGCAGCTTAGGGACTAGCGGGATTTCCTACGAGCAGTACTTC. The V and J genes are TRBV13 and TRBJ2-7, with 11 bases fitting TRBD2. The CDR3 is made up of 16 amino acids. Germline V gene sequence: CDR1 PRHDT, CDR2 FYEKMQ (reference sequence). V lost 0 bases to trimming and J lost 1 base; unmatched junction nucleotides: 2.

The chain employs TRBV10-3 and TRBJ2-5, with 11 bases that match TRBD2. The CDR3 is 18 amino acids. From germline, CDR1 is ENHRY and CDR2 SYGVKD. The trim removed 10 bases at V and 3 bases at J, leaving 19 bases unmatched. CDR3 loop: CARQALAGGLSLKETQYF. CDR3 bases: TGTGCCAGGCAGGCGCTAGCGGGGGGCCTTTCCCTAAAAGAGACCCAGTACTTC.

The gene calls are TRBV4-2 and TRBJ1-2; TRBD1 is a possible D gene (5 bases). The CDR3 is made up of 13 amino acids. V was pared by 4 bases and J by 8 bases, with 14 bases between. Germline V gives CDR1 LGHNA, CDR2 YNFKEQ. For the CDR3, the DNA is TGTGCCAGCAGCCGGAAGACAGAGGGCGGCTACACCTTC. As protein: CASSRKTEGGYTF.

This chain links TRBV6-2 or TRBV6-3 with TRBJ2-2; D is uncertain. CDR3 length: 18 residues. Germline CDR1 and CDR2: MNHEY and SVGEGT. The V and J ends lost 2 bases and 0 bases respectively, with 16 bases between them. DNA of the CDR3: TGTGCCAGCAGTTACCGGATTGGTGTTACTCCGAACACCGGGGAGCTGTTTTTT. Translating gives CASSYRIGVTPNTGELFF.

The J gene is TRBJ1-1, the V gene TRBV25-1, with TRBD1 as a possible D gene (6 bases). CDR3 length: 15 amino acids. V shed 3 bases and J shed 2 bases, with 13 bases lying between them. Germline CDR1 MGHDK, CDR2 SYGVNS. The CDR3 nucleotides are TGTGCCAGCAGTGAGCTCCCCGGGGGCAACACTGAAGCTTTCTTT. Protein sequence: CASSELPGGNTEAFF.

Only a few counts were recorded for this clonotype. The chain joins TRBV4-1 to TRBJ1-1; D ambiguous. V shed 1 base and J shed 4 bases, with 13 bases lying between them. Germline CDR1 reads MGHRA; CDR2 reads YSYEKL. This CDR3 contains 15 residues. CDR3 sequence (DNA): TGCGCCAGCAGCCAAGTAAGATCAGCGAGCACTGAAGCTTTCTTT. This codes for CASSQVRSASTEAFF.

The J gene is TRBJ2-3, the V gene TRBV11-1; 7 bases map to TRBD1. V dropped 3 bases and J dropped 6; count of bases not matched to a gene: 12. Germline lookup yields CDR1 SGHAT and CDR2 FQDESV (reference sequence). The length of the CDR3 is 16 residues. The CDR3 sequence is CASSLVGQTKRDTQYF. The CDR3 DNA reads TGTGCCAGCAGCTTGGTGGGACAGACTAAAAGGGATACGCAGTATTTT. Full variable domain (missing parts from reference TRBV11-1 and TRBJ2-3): EAEVAQSPRYKITEKSQAVAFWCDPISGHATLYWYRQILGQGPELLVQFQDESVVDDSQLPKDRFSAERLKGVDSTLKIQPAELGDSAMYLCASSLVGQTKRDTQYFGPGTRLTVL.

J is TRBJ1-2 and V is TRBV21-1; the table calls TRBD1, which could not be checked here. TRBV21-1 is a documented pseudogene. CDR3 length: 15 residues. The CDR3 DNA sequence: TGTGCCAGCACCCAAAGTGAGGGGGGCTACTATGGCTACACCTTC. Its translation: CASTQSEGGYYGYTF.

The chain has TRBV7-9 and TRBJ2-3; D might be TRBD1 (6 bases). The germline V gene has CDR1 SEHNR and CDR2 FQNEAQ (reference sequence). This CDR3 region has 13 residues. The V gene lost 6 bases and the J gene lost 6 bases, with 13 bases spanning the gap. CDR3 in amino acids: CASSLQGSDTQYF. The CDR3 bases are TGTGCCAGCAGTCTCCAGGGGTCCGATACGCAGTATTTT.

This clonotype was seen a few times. The CDR3 DNA reads TGCAGTGCTAGACACACCGAACAGGGGGCGGGCTACGAGCAGTACTTC. This encodes CSARHTEQGAGYEQYF. The chain combines TRBV20-1 with TRBJ2-7; 9 bases match TRBD1. V was clipped by 2 bases and J by 3 bases; unmatched bases: 11. Per the germline V gene, CDR1 is DFQATT and CDR2 is SNEGSKA (reference sequence). The CDR3 sequence is 16 residues long.

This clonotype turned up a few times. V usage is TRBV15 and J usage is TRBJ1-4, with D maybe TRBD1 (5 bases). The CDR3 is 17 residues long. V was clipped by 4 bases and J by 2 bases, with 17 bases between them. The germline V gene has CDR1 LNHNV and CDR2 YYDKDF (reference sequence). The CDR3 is CATSKSGTAPTNEKLFF. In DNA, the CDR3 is TGTGCCACCAGCAAAAGCGGGACGGCCCCGACTAATGAAAAACTGTTTTTT.

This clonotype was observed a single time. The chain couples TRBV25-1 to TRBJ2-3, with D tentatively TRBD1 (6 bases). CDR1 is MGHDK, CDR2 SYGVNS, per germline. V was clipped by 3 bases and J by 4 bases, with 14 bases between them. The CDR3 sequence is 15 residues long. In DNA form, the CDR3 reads TGTGCCAGCAGTGACCAGGGGAGAATCGCAGATACGCAGTATTTT. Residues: CASSDQGRIADTQYF.

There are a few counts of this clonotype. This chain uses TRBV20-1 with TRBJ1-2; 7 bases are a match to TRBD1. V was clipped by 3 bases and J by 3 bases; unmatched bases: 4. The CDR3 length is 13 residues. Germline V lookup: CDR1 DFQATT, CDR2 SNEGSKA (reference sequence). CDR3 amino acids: CSARRQGDYGYTF. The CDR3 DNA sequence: TGCAGTGCTAGGAGACAGGGTGACTATGGCTACACCTTC.

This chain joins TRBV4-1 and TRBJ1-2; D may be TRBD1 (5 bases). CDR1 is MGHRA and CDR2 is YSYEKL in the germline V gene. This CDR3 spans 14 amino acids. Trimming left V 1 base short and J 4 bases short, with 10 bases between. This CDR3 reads CASSQGMGVYGYTF. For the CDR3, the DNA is TGCGCCAGCAGCCAAGGGATGGGGGTCTATGGCTACACCTTC.

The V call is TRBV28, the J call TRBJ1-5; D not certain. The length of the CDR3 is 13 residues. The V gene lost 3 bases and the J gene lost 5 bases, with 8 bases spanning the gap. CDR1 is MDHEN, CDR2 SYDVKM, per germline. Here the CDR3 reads CASSFGIDQPQHF. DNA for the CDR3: TGTGCCAGCAGTTTTGGGATAGATCAGCCCCAGCATTTT. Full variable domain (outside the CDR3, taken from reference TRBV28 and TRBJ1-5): DVKVTQSSRYLVKRTGEKVFLECVQDMDHENMFWYRQDPGLGLRLIYFSYDVKMKEKGDIPEGYSVSREKKERFSLILESASTNQTSMYLCASSFGIDQPQHFGDGTRLSIL.

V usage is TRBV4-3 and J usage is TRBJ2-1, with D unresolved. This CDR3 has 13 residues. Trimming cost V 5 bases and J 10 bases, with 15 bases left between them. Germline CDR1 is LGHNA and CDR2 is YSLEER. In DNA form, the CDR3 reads TGCGCCAGCAGCTTCCGGACGGAGACCGAGCAGTTCTTC. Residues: CASSFRTETEQFF.

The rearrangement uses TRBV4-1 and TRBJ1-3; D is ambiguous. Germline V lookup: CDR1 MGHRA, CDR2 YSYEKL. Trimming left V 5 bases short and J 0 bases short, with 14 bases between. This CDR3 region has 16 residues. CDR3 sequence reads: CASSVSGEYSGNTIYF. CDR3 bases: TGCGCCAGCAGCGTATCGGGAGAATACTCTGGAAACACCATATATTTT.

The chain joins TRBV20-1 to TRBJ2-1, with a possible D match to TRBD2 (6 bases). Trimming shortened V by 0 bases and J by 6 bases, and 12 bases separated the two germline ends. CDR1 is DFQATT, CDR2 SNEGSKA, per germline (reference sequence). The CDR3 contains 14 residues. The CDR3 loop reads CSARDLVGGNEQFF. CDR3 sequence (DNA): TGCAGTGCTAGAGATCTGGTGGGGGGCAATGAGCAGTTCTTC.